This TCR beta chain is from a study of blood T cell repertoires in COVID-19. Across the study: The origin of the acute and convalescent COVID-19 samples was the United States, Italy and Spain. T cells, B-cell-depleted T cells, or PBMCs supplied cDNA or gDNA.

Original analysis: Amplification of reference gene primers provided the estimated nucleated cell counts. Data came from immunoSEQ multiplex PCR; TCRdb stores just in-frame clones and leaves some out. V, J and clone size derive from that table, while D and trimming were established from the DNA sequence. The sample holds around 62,000 clones, around 85% seen once. This CDR3 spans 14 amino acids. V shed 3 bases and J shed 3 bases, with 8 bases lying between them. Germline CDR1 is MRHNA and CDR2 is SNTAGT. The chain combines TRBV6-4 with TRBJ2-2; D gene uncertain. Input material: peripheral blood. The sequence was obtained from a man in his forties or fifties with acute or convalescent COVID-19. CDR3 coding DNA: TGTGCCAGCAGTGAAGACTTATACACCGGGGAGCTGTTTTTT. This encodes CASSEDLYTGELFF.